This T cell receptor beta chain was recorded in a study of PD-1 blockade in classical Hodgkin lymphoma. Every patient experienced relapse after autologous stem cell transplantation, and brentuximab vedotin exposure varied. This table comes from immunoSEQ multiplex PCR, and its TCRdb copy is limited to in-frame clones, with some not included. Seen here are just under 100,000 clones, 80% to 85% observed once, and the top ten hold over 9%. The ends were cut back, 3 bases at V and 6 bases at J, with 7 bases in the middle. The germline CDR1 and CDR2 sequences are MGHDK and SYGVNS. The CDR3 extends over 12 amino acids.

The V and J genes are TRBV25-1 and TRBJ2-3, with D unresolved. This clonotype was sampled from a human donor with classical Hodgkin lymphoma. The specimen was peripheral blood mononuclear cells (PBMCs), collected at baseline. CDR3 coding DNA: TGTGCCAGCAGTGACCTCGGGGATACGCAGTATTTT. It translates to CASSDLGDTQYF.